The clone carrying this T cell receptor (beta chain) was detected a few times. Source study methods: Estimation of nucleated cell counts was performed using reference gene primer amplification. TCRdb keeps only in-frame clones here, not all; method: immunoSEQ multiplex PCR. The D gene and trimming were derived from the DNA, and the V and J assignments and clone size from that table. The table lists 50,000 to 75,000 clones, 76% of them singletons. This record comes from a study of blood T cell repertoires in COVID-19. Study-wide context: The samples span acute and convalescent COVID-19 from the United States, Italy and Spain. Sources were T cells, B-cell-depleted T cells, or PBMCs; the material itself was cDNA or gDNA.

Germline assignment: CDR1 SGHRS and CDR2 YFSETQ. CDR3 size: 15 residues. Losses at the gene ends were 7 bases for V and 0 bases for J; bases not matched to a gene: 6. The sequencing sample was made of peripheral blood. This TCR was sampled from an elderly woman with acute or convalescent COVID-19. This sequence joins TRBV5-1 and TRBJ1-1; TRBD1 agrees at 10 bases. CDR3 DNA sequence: TGCGCCAGCGGACAGGGGGGGACGGTGAACACTGAAGCTTTCTTT. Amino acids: CASGQGGTVNTEAFF.